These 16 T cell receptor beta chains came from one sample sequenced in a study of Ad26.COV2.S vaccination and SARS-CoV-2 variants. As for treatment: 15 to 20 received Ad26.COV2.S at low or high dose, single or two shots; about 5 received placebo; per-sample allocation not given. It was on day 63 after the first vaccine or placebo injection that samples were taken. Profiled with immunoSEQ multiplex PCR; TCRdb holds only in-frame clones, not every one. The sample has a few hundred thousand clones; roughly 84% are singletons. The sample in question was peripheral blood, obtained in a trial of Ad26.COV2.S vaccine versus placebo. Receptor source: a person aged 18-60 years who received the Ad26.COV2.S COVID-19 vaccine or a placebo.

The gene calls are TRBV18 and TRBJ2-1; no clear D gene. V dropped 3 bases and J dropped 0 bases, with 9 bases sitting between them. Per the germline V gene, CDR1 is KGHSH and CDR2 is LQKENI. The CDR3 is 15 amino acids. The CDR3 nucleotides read TGTGCCAGCTCACCGAAATTTAGCTCCTACAATGAGCAGTTCTTC. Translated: CASSPKFSSYNEQFF.

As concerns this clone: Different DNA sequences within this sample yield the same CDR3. CDR3 DNA: TGTGCCAGTAGCCCCAGGGGGCAAGGCTATGGCTACACCTTC. Translation gives CASSPRGQGYGYTF. The chain combines TRBV19 with TRBJ1-2, with TRBD1 matching over 8 bases. The CDR3 is made up of 14 amino acids. Germline lookup yields CDR1 LNHDA and CDR2 SQIVND (reference sequence). J was trimmed by 4 bases and V by 6 bases; bases with no gene match: 7.

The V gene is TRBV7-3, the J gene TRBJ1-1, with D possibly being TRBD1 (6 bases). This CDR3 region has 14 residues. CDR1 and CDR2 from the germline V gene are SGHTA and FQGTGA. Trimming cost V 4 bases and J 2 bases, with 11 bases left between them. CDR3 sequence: CASSSRGGNTEAFF. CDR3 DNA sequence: TGTGCCAGCAGCTCCAGAGGGGGTAACACTGAAGCTTTCTTT.

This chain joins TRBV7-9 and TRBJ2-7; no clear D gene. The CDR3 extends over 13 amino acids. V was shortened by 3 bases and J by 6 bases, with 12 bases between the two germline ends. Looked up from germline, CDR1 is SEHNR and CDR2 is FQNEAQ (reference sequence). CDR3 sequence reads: CASSLIPHGEQYF. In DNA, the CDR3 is TGTGCCAGCAGCTTGATCCCCCATGGCGAGCAGTACTTC.

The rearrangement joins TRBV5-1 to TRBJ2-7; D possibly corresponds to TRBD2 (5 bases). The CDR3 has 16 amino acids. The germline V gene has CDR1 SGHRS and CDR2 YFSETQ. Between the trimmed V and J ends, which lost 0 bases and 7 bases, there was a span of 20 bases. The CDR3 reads CASSLAKGVVSVEQYF. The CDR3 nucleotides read TGCGCCAGCAGCTTGGCCAAGGGAGTCGTCTCCGTTGAGCAGTACTTC.

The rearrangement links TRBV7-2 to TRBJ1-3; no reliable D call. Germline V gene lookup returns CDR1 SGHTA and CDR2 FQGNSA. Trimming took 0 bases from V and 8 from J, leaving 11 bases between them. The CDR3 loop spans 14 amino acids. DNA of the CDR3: TGTGCCAGCAGCTTAGCAGCAAGGGAAGACACCATATATTTT. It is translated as CASSLAAREDTIYF.

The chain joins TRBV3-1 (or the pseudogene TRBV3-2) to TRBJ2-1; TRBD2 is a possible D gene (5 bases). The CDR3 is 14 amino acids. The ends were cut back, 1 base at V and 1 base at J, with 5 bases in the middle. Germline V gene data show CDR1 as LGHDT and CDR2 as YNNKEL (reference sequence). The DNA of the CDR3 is TGTGCCAGCAGCCAAGGAGGGTCCTACAATGAGCAGTTCTTC. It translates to CASSQGGSYNEQFF.

CDR3 DNA: TGTGCCAGTCAAGCGGTGCAGGGTGCTTTCGCTGAAGCTTTCTTT. Its protein product is CASQAVQGAFAEAFF. The chain is built from TRBV7-9 and TRBJ1-1; D is perhaps TRBD1 (5 bases). Trimming removed 9 bases from V and 6 bases from J, with 23 bases in between. Germline CDR1 reads SEHNR; CDR2 reads FQNEAQ (reference sequence). The CDR3 spans 15 residues. The entire variable domain, with the rest obtained from reference TRBV7-9 and TRBJ1-1, is as follows: DTGVSQNPRHKITKRGQNVTFRCDPISEHNRLYWYRQTLGQGPEFLTYFQNEAQLEKSRLLSDRFSAERPKGSFSTLEIQRTEQGDSAMYLCASQAVQGAFAEAFFGQGTRLTVV.

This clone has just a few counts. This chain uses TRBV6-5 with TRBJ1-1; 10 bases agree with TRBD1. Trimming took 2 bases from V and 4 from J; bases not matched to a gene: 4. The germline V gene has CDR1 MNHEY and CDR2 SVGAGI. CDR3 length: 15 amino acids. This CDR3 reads CASSYTGTGVTEAFF. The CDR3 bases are TGTGCCAGCAGTTACACTGGGACAGGGGTCACTGAAGCTTTCTTT.

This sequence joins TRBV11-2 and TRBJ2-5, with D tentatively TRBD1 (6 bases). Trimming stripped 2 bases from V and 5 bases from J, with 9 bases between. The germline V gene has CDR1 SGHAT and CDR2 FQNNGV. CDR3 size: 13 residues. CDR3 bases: TGTGCCAGCAGCTTAAGTACAGGGGAGACCCAGTACTTC. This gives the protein CASSLSTGETQYF.

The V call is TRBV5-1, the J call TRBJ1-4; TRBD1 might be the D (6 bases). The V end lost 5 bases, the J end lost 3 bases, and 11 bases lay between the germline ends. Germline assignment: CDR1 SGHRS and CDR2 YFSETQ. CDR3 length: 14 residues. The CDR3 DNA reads TGCGCCAGCAGACCGGGACACCCTAATGAAAAACTGTTTTTT. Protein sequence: CASRPGHPNEKLFF.

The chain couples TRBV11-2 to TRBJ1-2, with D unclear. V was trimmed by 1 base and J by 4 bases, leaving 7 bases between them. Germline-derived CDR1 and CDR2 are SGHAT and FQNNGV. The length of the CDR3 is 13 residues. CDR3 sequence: CASSLGRTYGYTF. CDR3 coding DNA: TGTGCCAGCAGCTTAGGACGGACCTATGGCTACACCTTC.

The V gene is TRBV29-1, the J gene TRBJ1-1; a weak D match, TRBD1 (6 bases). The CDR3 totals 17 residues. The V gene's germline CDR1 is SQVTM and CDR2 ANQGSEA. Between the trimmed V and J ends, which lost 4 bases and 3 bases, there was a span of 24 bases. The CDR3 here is CSVGGRTGFNKDTEAFF. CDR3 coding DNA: TGCAGCGTTGGTGGGAGAACAGGGTTTAATAAGGACACTGAAGCTTTCTTT. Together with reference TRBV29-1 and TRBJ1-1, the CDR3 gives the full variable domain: SAVISQKPSRDICQRGTSLTIQCQVDSQVTMMFWYRQQPGQSLTLIATANQGSEATYESGFVIDKFPISRPNLTFSTLTVSNMSPEDSSIYLCSVGGRTGFNKDTEAFFGQGTRLTVV.

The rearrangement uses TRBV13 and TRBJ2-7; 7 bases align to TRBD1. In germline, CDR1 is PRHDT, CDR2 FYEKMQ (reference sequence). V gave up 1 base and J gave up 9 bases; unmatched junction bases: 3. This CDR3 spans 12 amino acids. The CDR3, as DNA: TGTGCCAGCAGCTTAGAGGGGGCGGGGCAGTACTTC. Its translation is CASSLEGAGQYF.

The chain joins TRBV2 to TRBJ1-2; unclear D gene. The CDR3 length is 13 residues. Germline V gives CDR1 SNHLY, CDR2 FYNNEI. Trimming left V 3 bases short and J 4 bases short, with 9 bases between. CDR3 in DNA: TGTGCCAGCAGTGAGGGCATCACCTATGGCTACACCTTC. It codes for CASSEGITYGYTF.

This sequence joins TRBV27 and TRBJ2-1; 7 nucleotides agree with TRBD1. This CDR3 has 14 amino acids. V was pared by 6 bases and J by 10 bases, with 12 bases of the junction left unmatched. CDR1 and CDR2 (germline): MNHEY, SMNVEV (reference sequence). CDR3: CASSLANRGGEQFF. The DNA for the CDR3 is TGTGCCAGCAGCCTAGCCAACAGGGGTGGGGAGCAGTTCTTC.